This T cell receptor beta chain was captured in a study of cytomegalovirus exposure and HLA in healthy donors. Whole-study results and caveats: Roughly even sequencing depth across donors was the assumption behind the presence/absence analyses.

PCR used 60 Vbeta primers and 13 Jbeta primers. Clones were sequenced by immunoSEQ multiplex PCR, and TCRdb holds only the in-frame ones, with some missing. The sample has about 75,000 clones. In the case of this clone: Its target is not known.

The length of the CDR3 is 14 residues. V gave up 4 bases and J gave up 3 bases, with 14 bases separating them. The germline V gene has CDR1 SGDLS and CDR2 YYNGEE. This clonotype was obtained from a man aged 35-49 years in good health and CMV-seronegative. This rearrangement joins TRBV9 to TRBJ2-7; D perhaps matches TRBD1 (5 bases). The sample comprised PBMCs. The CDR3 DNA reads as TGTGCCAGCAGCCCCAACTCCCAGGGCTACGAGCAGTACTTC. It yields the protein CASSPNSQGYEQYF.